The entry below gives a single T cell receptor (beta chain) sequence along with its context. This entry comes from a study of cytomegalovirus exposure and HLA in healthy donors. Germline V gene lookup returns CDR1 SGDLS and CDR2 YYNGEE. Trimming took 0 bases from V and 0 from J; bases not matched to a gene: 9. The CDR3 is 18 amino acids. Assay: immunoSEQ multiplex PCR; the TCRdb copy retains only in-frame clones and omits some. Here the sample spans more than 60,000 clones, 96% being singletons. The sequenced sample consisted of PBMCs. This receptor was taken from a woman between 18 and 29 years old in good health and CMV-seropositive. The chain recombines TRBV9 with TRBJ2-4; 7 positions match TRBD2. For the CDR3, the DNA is TGTGCCAGCAGCGTAGACCCGGGGGGTCGGGGAGCCAAAAACATTCAGTACTTC. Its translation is CASSVDPGGRGAKNIQYF.